This TCR beta chain was sequenced in a study of OX40 agonist ivuxolimab in advanced cancers. Study overall: Patients received ivuxolimab, an agonistic anti-OX40 (CD134) antibody. General study findings and limits: Expansion of clones was among the lowest in partial responders at 0.1-3.0 mg/kg.

Generated by immunoSEQ multiplex PCR, the TCRdb table keeps only in-frame clones and is missing some. The sample consists of around 53,000 clones, 65% to 85% of them appearing once. As to this clone: The antigen is not known.

Sequencing used CD4+ or CD8+ T cells sorted from blood, obtained in a trial of the OX40 agonist ivuxolimab. The receptor's source is an adult with an advanced solid tumor such as melanoma, head and neck, liver or kidney cancer.

The CDR3 sequence is CASSPGQGRDTQYF. CDR3 sequence (DNA): TGTGCCAGCAGCCCGGGACAGGGAAGAGATACGCAGTATTTT. V is TRBV5-8 and J is TRBJ2-3, with 9 bases identical to TRBD1. V shed 4 bases and J 5 bases; nucleotides not matched to a gene: 5. The CDR3 consists of 14 residues. Germline CDR1 reads SGHTS; CDR2 reads YDEGEE.